This T cell receptor (beta chain) is drawn from a study of spatial heterogeneity in lung cancer. Time point described: blood at routine non-recurrence follow-up after resection. TCRdb re-derived calls from the 5' RACE reads in MiXCR, one entry per CDR3 protein. The table records more than 9,000 distinct CDR3 sequences, about 21% of them present only once. V dropped 3 bases and J dropped 4 bases, with 18 bases sitting between them. Germline V gene lookup returns CDR1 LNHDA and CDR2 SQIVND (reference sequence). The CDR3 is made up of 16 amino acids. This TCR was recovered from a male donor with early-stage non-small cell lung cancer. This chain joins TRBV19 and TRBJ2-5; D possibly corresponds to TRBD1 (6 bases). The starting material was PBMCs, obtained at follow-up. The CDR3 DNA sequence: TGTGCCAGTAGTATTGCGACGAGACAGGCGAGAGAGACCCAGTACTTC. Residues: CASSIATRQARETQYF.